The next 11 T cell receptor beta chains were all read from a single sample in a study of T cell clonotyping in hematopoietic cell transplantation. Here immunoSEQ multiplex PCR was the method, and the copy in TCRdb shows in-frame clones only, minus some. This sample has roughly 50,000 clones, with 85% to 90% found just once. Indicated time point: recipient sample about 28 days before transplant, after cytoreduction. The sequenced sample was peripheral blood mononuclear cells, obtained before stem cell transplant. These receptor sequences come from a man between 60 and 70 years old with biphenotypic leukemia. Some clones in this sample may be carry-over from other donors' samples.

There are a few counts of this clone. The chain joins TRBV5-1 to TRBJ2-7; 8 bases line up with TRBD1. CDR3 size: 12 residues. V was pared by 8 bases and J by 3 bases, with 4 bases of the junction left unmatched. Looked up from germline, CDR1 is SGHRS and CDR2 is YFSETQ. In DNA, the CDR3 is TGCGCCAGTAAGGACAGGGACTACGAGCAGTACTTC. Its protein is CASKDRDYEQYF.

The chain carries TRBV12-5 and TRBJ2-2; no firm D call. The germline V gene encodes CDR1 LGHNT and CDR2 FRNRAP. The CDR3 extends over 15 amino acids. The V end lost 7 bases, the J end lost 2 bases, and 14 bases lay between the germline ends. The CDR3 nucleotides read TGTGCTAGTGACCAAAAGTCCGCTAACACCGGGGAGCTGTTTTTT. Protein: CASDQKSANTGELFF.

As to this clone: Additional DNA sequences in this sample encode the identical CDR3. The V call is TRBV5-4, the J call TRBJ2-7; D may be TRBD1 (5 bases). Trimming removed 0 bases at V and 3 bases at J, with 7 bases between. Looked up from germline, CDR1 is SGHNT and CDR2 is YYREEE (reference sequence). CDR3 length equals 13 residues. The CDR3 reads CASSLGRDYEQYF. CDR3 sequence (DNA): TGTGCCAGCAGCTTGGGCAGGGACTACGAGCAGTACTTC.

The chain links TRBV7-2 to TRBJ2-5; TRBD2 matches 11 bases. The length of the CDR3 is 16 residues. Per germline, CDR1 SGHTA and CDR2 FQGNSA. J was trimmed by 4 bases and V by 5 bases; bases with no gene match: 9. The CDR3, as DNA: TGTGCCAGCAGCCATACGCGTACTAGCGGGAGAGAGACCCAGTACTTC. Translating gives CASSHTRTSGRETQYF.

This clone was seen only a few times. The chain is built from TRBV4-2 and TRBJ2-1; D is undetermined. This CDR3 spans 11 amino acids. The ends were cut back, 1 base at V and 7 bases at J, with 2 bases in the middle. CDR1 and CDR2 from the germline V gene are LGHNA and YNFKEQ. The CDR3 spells CASSQGNEQFF. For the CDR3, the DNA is TGTGCCAGCAGCCAAGGGAATGAGCAGTTCTTC.

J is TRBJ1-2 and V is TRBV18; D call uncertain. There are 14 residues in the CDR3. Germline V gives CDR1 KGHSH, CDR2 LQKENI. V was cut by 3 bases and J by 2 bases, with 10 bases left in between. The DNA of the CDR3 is TGTGCCAGCTCACCTCCCGGAGGGAACTATGGCTACACCTTC. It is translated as CASSPPGGNYGYTF. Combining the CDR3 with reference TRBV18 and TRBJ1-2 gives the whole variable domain NAGVMQNPRHLVRRRGQEARLRCSPMKGHSHVYWYRQLPEEGLKFMVYLQKENIIDESGMPKERFSAEFPKEGPSILRIQQVVRGDSAAYFCASSPPGGNYGYTFGSGTRLTVV.

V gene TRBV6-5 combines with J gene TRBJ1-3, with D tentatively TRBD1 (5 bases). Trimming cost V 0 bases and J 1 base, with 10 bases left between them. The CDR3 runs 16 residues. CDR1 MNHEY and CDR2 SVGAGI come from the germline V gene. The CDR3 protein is CASSYSLRDSGNTIYF. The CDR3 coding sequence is TGTGCCAGCAGTTACTCACTCAGGGATTCTGGAAACACCATATATTTT.

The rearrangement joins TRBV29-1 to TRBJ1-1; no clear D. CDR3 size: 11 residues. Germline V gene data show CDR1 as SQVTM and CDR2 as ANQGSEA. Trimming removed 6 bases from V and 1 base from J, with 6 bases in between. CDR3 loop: CSVRANTEAFF. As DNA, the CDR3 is TGCAGCGTGAGGGCGAACACTGAAGCTTTCTTT.

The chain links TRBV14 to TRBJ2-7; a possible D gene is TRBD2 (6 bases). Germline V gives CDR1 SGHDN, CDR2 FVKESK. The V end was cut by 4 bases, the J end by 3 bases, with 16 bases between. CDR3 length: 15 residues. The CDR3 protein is CASSPGREGGYEQYF. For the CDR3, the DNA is TGTGCCAGCAGCCCGGGGCGGGAAGGTGGCTACGAGCAGTACTTC.

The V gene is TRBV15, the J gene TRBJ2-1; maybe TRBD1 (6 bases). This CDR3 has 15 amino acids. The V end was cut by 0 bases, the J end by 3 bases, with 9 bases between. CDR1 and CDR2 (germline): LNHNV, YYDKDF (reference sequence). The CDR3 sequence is CATSRDQGYYNEQFF. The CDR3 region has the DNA TGTGCCACCAGCAGAGATCAGGGGTACTACAATGAGCAGTTCTTC.

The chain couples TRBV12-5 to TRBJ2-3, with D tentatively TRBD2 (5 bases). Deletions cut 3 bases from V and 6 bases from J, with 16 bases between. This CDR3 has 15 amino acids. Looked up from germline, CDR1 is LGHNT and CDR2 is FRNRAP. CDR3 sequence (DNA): TGTGCTAGTGGTTTTGGACGGGGAATCGGGGATACGCAGTATTTT. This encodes CASGFGRGIGDTQYF.